The present TCR beta chain was sequenced within a study of blood T cell repertoires in COVID-19. Across the whole study: Samples of COVID-19 (acute and convalescent) were obtained from the United States, Italy and Spain.

Sequenced by immunoSEQ multiplex PCR; TCRdb stores in-frame clones only, minus some. The sample includes about 98,000 clones, roughly 80% seen only once; the top ten take roughly 10%. Sequencing was carried out using peripheral blood. The receptor comes from a woman older than 75 with acute or convalescent COVID-19.

The CDR3 DNA follows: TGTGCCATCAAACTAGGAGCTAACTATGGCTACACCTTC. Its protein is CAIKLGANYGYTF. V usage is TRBV10-3 and J usage is TRBJ1-2; D is unresolved. This CDR3 contains 13 residues. Germline values: CDR1 ENHRY, CDR2 SYGVKD. Deletions cut 7 bases from V and 0 bases from J, with 9 bases between.